This T cell receptor beta chain is drawn from a study of T cells after yellow fever vaccination. Overall study: Fractions with few cells were prepared using SMART-Seq v4 Ultra Low Input. Findings and limits, study-wide: Most clones from primary vaccination resurfaced after the booster (96% CD4, over 75% CD8).

This clonotype was seen a few times. Its specificity is not known. This CDR3 spans 14 amino acids. Germline V gene lookup returns CDR1 SQVTM and CDR2 ANQGSEA. V gave up 6 bases and J gave up 6 bases; unmatched junction bases: 11. In making TCR cDNA, 5'RACE template switching added a universal primer site and UMIs to it. MiXCR, applied by TCRdb to the 5' RACE reads, yields one record per CDR3 protein. The table lists 500,000 to 650,000 distinct CDR3 sequences, about 13% of them singletons. The chain combines TRBV29-1 with TRBJ2-7, with 10 bases that match TRBD2. Sample: PBMCs, taken on the day of the yellow fever booster vaccination. The TCR originated in a man aged 25-45 years who received the YFV17D yellow fever vaccine. In DNA form, the CDR3 reads TGCAGCGTCCATATCTCTAGCGGGAGAACCGAGCAGTACTTC. Translating gives CSVHISSGRTEQYF.